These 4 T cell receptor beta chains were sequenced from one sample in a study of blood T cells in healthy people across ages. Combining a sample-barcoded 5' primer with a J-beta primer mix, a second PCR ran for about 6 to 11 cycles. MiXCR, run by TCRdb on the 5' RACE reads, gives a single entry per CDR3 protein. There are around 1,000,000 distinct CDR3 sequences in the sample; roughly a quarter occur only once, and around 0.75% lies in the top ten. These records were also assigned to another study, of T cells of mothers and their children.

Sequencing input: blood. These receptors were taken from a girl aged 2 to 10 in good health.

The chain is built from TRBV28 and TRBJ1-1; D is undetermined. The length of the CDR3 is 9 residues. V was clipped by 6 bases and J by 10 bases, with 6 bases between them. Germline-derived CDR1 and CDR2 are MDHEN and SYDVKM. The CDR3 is CASSFSAFF. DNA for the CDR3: TGTGCCAGCAGCTTTTCAGCTTTCTTT.

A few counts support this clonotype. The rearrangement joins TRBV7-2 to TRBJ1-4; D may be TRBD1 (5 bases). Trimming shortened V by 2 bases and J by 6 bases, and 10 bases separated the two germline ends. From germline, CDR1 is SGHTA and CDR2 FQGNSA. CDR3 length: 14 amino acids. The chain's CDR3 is CASSLSGRDEKLFF. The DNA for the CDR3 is TGTGCCAGCAGCTTATCGGGCAGGGATGAAAAACTGTTTTTT.

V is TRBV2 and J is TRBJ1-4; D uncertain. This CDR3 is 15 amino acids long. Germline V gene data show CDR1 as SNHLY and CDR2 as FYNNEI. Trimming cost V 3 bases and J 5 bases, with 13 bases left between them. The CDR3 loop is CASSDGGVANEKLFF. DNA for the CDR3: TGTGCCAGCAGTGATGGCGGGGTGGCGAATGAAAAACTGTTTTTT.

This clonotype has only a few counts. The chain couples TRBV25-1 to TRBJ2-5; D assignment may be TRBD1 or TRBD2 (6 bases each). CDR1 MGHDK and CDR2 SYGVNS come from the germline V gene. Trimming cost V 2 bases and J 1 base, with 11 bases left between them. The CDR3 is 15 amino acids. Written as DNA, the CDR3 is TGTGCCAGCAGTGAAGATGGGGGGCTCCAAGAGACCCAGTACTTC. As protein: CASSEDGGLQETQYF.